This T cell receptor (beta chain) emerged from a study of blood T cell repertoires in COVID-19. Study as a whole: Sites across the United States, Italy and Spain contributed samples from acute and convalescent COVID-19. In each case, the material was cDNA or gDNA derived from T cells, B-cell-depleted T cells, or PBMCs.

V was trimmed by 4 bases and J by 4 bases, leaving 18 bases between them. This CDR3 contains 16 residues. CDR1 is SGDLS, CDR2 YYNGEE, per germline. Produced via immunoSEQ multiplex PCR; TCRdb's table is partial and in-frame only. The table records under 200,000 clones, 80% to 85% of them present only once. The rearrangement links TRBV9 to TRBJ1-3; D possibly corresponds to TRBD1 (5 bases). This receptor was taken from a human donor with acute or convalescent COVID-19. The donor label of this sample is uncertain. The material sequenced was peripheral blood. The CDR3 here is CASSPSGRARGNTIYF. Written as DNA, the CDR3 is TGTGCCAGCAGCCCTTCTGGCAGGGCCAGAGGAAACACCATATATTTT.